The 26 T cell receptor beta chains presented below share a single source sample, sequenced in a study of blood T cell repertoires in COVID-19 (dated by TCRdb to the early 2020s). Library preparation was by the immunoSEQ multiplex PCR assay. The source is immuneACCESS, and TCRdb retained only in-frame sequences with V and J called. Part of the clones is not carried over; for the studies checked, unresolved V genes explain less than half of this, and the remainder is unexplained. In all, the sample holds 250,000 to 300,000 clones, and 86% of those were seen once. The ten largest account for less than 3% of the sample. The sequencing input was peripheral blood. Receptors were obtained from a woman in her twenties or thirties with active or convalescent COVID-19.

A single count supports this clone. The rearrangement joins TRBV10-3 to TRBJ2-7; 8 nucleotides match TRBD1. V lost 7 bases to trimming and J lost 5 bases; unmatched junction nucleotides: 7. This CDR3 has 13 residues. Germline CDR1 is ENHRY and CDR2 is SYGVKD. For the CDR3, the DNA is TGTGCCATCAACCCGGACAGGGACCACGAGCAGTACTTC. Protein sequence: CAINPDRDHEQYF.

This chain links TRBV11-3 with TRBJ2-4; D is perhaps TRBD1 (5 bases). CDR3 length: 16 amino acids. Trimming took off 5 bases at V and 1 base at J, with 15 bases between the two ends. From germline, CDR1 is SGHNT and CDR2 YENEEA. CDR3 DNA: TGTGCCAGCAGCCTCGGACCCCCAGGGGCCAAAAACATTCAGTACTTC. It yields the protein CASSLGPPGAKNIQYF.

This clone was found once. The genes are TRBV23-1 and TRBJ2-5, with a possible D match to TRBD1 (6 bases). TRBV23-1 is identified as an open reading frame with a role that is uncertain. Trimming stripped 6 bases from V and 4 bases from J, with 27 bases between. The CDR3 covers 18 residues. The chain's CDR3 is CASSLNRGKQGEGETQYF. The DNA of the CDR3 is TGCGCCAGCAGCCTCAATCGTGGGAAACAGGGAGAAGGAGAGACCCAGTACTTC.

This clone has more than one count but fewer than ten. The gene calls are TRBV23-1 and TRBJ1-5, with a tentative D call TRBD1 (5 bases). TRBV23-1 is reported as an ORF; its role is uncertain. Trimming removed 1 base at V and 4 bases at J, with 20 bases between. The length of the CDR3 is 18 residues. The CDR3 nucleotides read TGCGCCAGCAGTCAATTCCCCTTAGTGGGGCTACCTAATCAGCCCCAGCATTTT. Its protein product is CASSQFPLVGLPNQPQHF.

The chain couples TRBV6-5 to TRBJ1-1, with D possibly being TRBD1 (5 bases). The V gene lost 2 bases and the J gene lost 5 bases, with 12 bases spanning the gap. Germline V gene lookup returns CDR1 MNHEY and CDR2 SVGAGI. The CDR3 extends over 14 amino acids. CDR3 bases: TGTGCCAGCAGTTACCAAGGGGCCGGGACTGAAGCTTTCTTT. Encoded protein: CASSYQGAGTEAFF.

V is TRBV19 and J is TRBJ2-2; tentatively, D is TRBD1 (6 bases). The ends were cut back, 8 bases at V and 4 bases at J, with 11 bases in the middle. The CDR3 is made up of 13 amino acids. The V gene's germline CDR1 is LNHDA and CDR2 SQIVND (reference sequence). CDR3 coding DNA: TGTGCCAGTTCATCAGGGGTCACCGGGGAGCTGTTTTTT. Its protein product is CASSSGVTGELFF.

The J gene is TRBJ2-1, the V gene TRBV5-1; tentatively, D is TRBD2 (7 bases). Trimming pared 5 bases from V and 5 bases from J, leaving 17 bases between. The germline gives CDR1 SGHRS, CDR2 YFSETQ. There are 15 residues in the CDR3. The CDR3 reads CASRGGDLLDNEQFF. The CDR3, as DNA: TGCGCCAGCAGAGGGGGGGACCTCCTGGACAATGAGCAGTTCTTC. Full variable domain (missing parts from reference TRBV5-1 and TRBJ2-1): KAGVTQTPRYLIKTRGQQVTLSCSPISGHRSVSWYQQTPGQGLQFLFEYFSETQRNKGNFPGRFSGRQFSNSRSEMNVSTLELGDSALYLCASRGGDLLDNEQFFGPGTRLTVL.

This clone came up once. J is TRBJ2-1 and V is TRBV2; 12 nucleotides match TRBD2. Germline loops: CDR1 SNHLY, CDR2 FYNNEI. V shed 6 bases, J shed 4 bases, and the junction held 4 bases outside the gene matches. The CDR3 sequence is 15 residues long. The CDR3 region has the DNA TGTGCCAGCAGACGGACTAGCGGGATGTACAATGAGCAGTTCTTC. Amino acid sequence: CASRRTSGMYNEQFF.

This sequence joins TRBV28 and TRBJ1-5; D is unclear. Germline V gene data show CDR1 as MDHEN and CDR2 as SYDVKM. V was shortened by 6 bases and J by 4 bases, with 19 bases between the two germline ends. The CDR3 covers 16 residues. CDR3 residues: CASSPEGGIGNQPQHF. CDR3 in DNA: TGTGCCAGCAGCCCAGAGGGCGGGATAGGAAATCAGCCCCAGCATTTT.

This chain uses TRBV6-1 with TRBJ2-7; no firm D call. Trimming stripped 3 bases from V and 0 bases from J, with 12 bases between. This CDR3 spans 15 amino acids. CDR1 and CDR2 (germline): MNHNS, SASEGT. This CDR3 is CASSEGPTHSYEQYF. The CDR3 coding sequence is TGTGCCAGCAGTGAGGGCCCAACCCACTCCTACGAGCAGTACTTC.

The V and J genes are TRBV3-1 (or the pseudogene TRBV3-2) and TRBJ1-2, with 7 bases that match TRBD1. Germline-derived CDR1 and CDR2 are LGHDT and YNNKEL (reference sequence). V shed 3 bases, J shed 7 bases, and the junction held 5 bases outside the gene matches. The CDR3 runs 13 residues. The CDR3 region is CASSQGQFSGYTF. DNA for the CDR3: TGTGCCAGCAGCCAGGGACAGTTTAGTGGCTACACCTTC.

The V call is TRBV10-3, the J call TRBJ1-1; the D gene is possibly TRBD1 (5 bases). This CDR3 spans 14 amino acids. Germline lookup yields CDR1 ENHRY and CDR2 SYGVKD. V lost 6 bases and J 5 bases, leaving 16 bases between the germline ends. In nucleotides, the CDR3 is TGTGCCATCAGCCCTACGACACGGGGGACTGAAGCTTTCTTT. Translation: CAISPTTRGTEAFF.

This chain joins TRBV5-5 and TRBJ2-5; 11 nucleotides agree with TRBD2. V shed 0 bases and J 5 bases; nucleotides not matched to a gene: 6. CDR1 SGHKS and CDR2 YYEKEE come from the germline V gene (reference sequence). The CDR3 sequence is 16 residues long. The CDR3 sequence is CASSLVASGGWETQYF. The CDR3 DNA is TGTGCCAGCAGCTTGGTGGCTAGCGGGGGGTGGGAGACCCAGTACTTC.

This clone has more than one count but fewer than ten. J is TRBJ1-1 and V is TRBV18; 9 bases line up with TRBD1. V dropped 2 bases and J dropped 9; count of bases not matched to a gene: 4. The CDR3 extends over 13 amino acids. Per the germline V gene, CDR1 is KGHSH and CDR2 is LQKENI. This CDR3 reads CASSPNGQGQAFF. DNA of the CDR3: TGTGCCAGCTCACCAAATGGACAGGGGCAAGCTTTCTTT.

The rearrangement uses TRBV28 and TRBJ1-2; 7 positions match TRBD1. J lost 5 bases, V lost 6 bases, and 3 bases had no gene match. The CDR3 spans 12 residues. Germline-derived CDR1 and CDR2 are MDHEN and SYDVKM. As DNA, the CDR3 is TGTGCCAGCAGACAGGGGCCTTATGGCTACACCTTC. Protein: CASRQGPYGYTF.

V and J are TRBV7-2 and TRBJ1-1, with a possible D match to TRBD1 (5 bases). Germline V gene sequence: CDR1 SGHTA, CDR2 FQGNSA. V dropped 3 bases and J dropped 4 bases, with 12 bases sitting between them. The CDR3 length is 14 residues. The CDR3 reads CASSFQGMGTEAFF. The DNA of the CDR3 is TGTGCCAGCAGCTTCCAGGGAATGGGCACTGAAGCTTTCTTT. Looking up the rest from reference TRBV7-2 and TRBJ1-1 gives the full variable domain: GAGVSQSPSNKVTEKGKDVELRCDPISGHTALYWYRQSLGQGLEFLIYFQGNSAPDKSGLPSDRFSAERTGGSVSTLTIQRTQQEDSAVYLCASSFQGMGTEAFFGQGTRLTVV.

The chain has TRBV19 and TRBJ1-5; TRBD1 is a possible D gene (6 bases). Per the germline V gene, CDR1 is LNHDA and CDR2 is SQIVND (reference sequence). V lost 1 base to trimming and J lost 5 bases, with 6 bases between them. This CDR3 contains 13 residues. For the CDR3, the DNA is TGTGCCAGTAGTATAGGACAGGATCAGCCCCAGCATTTT. The encoded protein is CASSIGQDQPQHF.

This clone showed up just once. The CDR3 bases are TGTGCCAGCAGCGCGGGACAGGGGGCTTCTAATGAAAAACTGTTTTTT. This sequence encodes CASSAGQGASNEKLFF. The chain recombines TRBV9 with TRBJ1-4, with 12 nucleotides matching TRBD1. This CDR3 is 16 amino acids long. Germline CDR1 and CDR2: SGDLS and YYNGEE. J gave up 3 bases and V 3 bases, and 3 bases lay outside the gene matches. Looking up the rest from reference TRBV9 and TRBJ1-4 gives the full variable domain: DSGVTQTPKHLITATGQRVTLRCSPRSGDLSVYWYQQSLDQGLQFLIQYYNGEERAKGNILERFSAQQFPDLHSELNLSSLELGDSALYFCASSAGQGASNEKLFFGSGTQLSVL.

The chain combines TRBV3-1 (or the pseudogene TRBV3-2) with TRBJ2-2, with no clear D. V was pared by 3 bases and J by 7 bases, with 15 bases between. Looked up from germline, CDR1 is LGHDT and CDR2 is YNNKEL (reference sequence). This CDR3 has 15 residues. The CDR3 DNA is TGTGCCAGCAGCCAGCCCCCGGTAGGCGGCGGGGAGCTGTTTTTT. Translating it yields CASSQPPVGGGELFF.

The genes are TRBV6-5 and TRBJ2-3, with D maybe TRBD2 (5 bases). The CDR3 is 15 amino acids. Between the trimmed V and J ends, which lost 5 bases and 2 bases, there was a span of 14 bases. CDR1 and CDR2 from the germline V gene are MNHEY and SVGAGI. The CDR3 DNA reads TGTGCCAGCAGTCGAGCGGCGGCCCTCACAGATACGCAGTATTTT. Translation gives CASSRAAALTDTQYF.

This chain uses TRBV6-2 or TRBV6-3 with TRBJ2-5, with a weak D call TRBD2 (6 bases). The germline V and J ends were trimmed by 5 bases and 5 bases, with 15 bases remaining between them. The length of the CDR3 is 14 residues. Germline CDR1 and CDR2: MNHEY and SVGEGT. The chain's CDR3 is CASSPHGAGETQYF. In DNA form, the CDR3 reads TGTGCCAGCAGTCCCCACGGGGCGGGGGAGACCCAGTACTTC.

This rearrangement joins TRBV30 to TRBJ1-2, with D tentatively TRBD1 (6 bases). V lost 3 bases and J 0 bases, leaving 14 bases between the germline ends. The CDR3 runs 15 residues. CDR1 and CDR2 from the germline V gene are GTSNPN and SVGIG (reference sequence). CDR3 coding DNA: TGTGCCTGGAGGGTACAGGGAAATGCTAACTATGGCTACACCTTC. The encoded protein is CAWRVQGNANYGYTF.

This clone has only one observation. The chain couples TRBV10-3 to TRBJ2-7; a weak D match, TRBD1 (5 bases). CDR3 length: 12 residues. Germline CDR1 is ENHRY and CDR2 is SYGVKD. Between the trimmed V and J ends, which lost 11 bases and 6 bases, there was a span of 17 bases. In DNA form, the CDR3 reads TGTGCCTCCTGTTCAGGGTCGGGCGAGCAGTACTTC. Translated, it gives CASCSGSGEQYF.

The chain couples TRBV7-2 to TRBJ1-3; possibly TRBD1 for D (6 bases). The CDR3 totals 14 residues. V was clipped by 4 bases and J by 3 bases, with 10 bases between them. Germline loops: CDR1 SGHTA, CDR2 FQGNSA. Here the CDR3 reads CASSSNRVGNTIYF. The CDR3 DNA follows: TGTGCCAGCAGCTCCAACAGGGTTGGAAACACCATATATTTT.

CDR3 nucleotides: TGTGCCAGCAGTTTTCCCGGGACAGGGGGCACTGAAGCTTTCTTT. Its protein product is CASSFPGTGGTEAFF. This chain joins TRBV6-2 or TRBV6-3 and TRBJ1-1; 11 bases are a match to TRBD1. The junction had 5 bases not matched to a gene; V was cut back by 4 bases and J by 4 bases. The CDR3 contains 15 residues. Looked up from germline, CDR1 is MNHEY and CDR2 is SVGEGT.

This clone was recorded a few times. At one of its ends the junction is not consistent with the germline gene, which may arise from a read error. The chain carries TRBV7-7 and TRBJ2-5; D might be TRBD1 (5 bases). Germline V gene lookup returns CDR1 SSHAT and CDR2 FNYEAQ (reference sequence). CDR3 length: 16 residues. CDR3 in DNA: TGTGCTAGCAGCTTGGCTGCAGGAGTGGGGCCAGAGACCCAGTACTTC. Encoded protein: CASSLAAGVGPETQYF.